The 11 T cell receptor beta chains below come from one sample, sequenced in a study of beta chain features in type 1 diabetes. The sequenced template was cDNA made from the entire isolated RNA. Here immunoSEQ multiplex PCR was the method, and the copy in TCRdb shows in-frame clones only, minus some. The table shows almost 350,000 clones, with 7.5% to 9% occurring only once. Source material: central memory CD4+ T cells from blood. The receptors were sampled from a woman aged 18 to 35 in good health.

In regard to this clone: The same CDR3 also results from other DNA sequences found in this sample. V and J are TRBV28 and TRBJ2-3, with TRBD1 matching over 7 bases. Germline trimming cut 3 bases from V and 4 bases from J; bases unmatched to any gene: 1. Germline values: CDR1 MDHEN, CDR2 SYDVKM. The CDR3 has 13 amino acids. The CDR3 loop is CASSLQGADTQYF. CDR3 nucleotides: TGTGCCAGCAGTTTGCAGGGGGCAGATACGCAGTATTTT.

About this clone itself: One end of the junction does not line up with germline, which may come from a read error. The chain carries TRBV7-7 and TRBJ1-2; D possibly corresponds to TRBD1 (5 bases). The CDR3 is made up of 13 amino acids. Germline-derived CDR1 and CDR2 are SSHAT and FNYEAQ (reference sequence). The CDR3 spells CASSLLGEDGYTF. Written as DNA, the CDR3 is TGTGCTAGCAGCTTACTAGGGGAGGATGGCTACACCTTC.

Here the CDR3 reads CASSQEGSPTTGELFF. The CDR3 DNA is TGCGCCAGCAGCCAAGAAGGGAGTCCGACTACCGGGGAGCTGTTTTTT. V usage is TRBV4-3 and J usage is TRBJ2-2; D may be TRBD2 (5 bases). Germline CDR1 is LGHNA and CDR2 is YSLEER. This CDR3 has 16 amino acids. The V and J ends lost 0 bases and 5 bases respectively, with 13 bases between them.

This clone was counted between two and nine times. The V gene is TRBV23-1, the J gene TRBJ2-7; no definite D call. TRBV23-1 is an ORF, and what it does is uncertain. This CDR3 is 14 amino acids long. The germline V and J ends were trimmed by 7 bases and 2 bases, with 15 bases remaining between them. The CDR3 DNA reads TGCGCCAGCATTCGGCTTGGGTTCCCCTACGAGCAGTACTTC. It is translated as CASIRLGFPYEQYF.

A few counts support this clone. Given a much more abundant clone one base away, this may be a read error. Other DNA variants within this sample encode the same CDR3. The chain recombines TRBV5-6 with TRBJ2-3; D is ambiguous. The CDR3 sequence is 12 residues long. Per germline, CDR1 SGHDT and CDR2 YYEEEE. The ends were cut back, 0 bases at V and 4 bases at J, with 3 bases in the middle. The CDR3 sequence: CASSLASDTQYF. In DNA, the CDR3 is TGTGCCAGCAGCTTGGCCTCAGATACGCAGTATTTT.

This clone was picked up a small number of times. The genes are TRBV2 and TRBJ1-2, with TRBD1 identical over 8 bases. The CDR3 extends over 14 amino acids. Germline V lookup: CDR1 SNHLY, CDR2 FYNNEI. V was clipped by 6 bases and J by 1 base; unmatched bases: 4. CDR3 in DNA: TGTGCCAGCAGGTTACAGGGGGTTAACTATGGCTACACCTTC. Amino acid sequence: CASRLQGVNYGYTF.

The CDR3 DNA is TGTGCCAGCAGCTCCCCAGAAGCGGGAGAGGCAGATACGCAGTATTTT. Translated: CASSSPEAGEADTQYF. V is TRBV7-9 and J is TRBJ2-3; 8 bases agree with TRBD2. Trimming took 4 bases from V and 4 from J; bases not matched to a gene: 10. Germline values: CDR1 SEHNR, CDR2 FQNEAQ (reference sequence). CDR3 length equals 16 residues.

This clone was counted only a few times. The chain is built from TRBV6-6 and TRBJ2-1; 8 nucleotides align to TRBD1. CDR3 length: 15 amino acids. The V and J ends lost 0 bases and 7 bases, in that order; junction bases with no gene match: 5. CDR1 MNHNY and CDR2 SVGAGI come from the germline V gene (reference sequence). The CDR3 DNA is TGTGCCAGCAGTTACTCGATTGGGACAGGTAATGAGCAGTTCTTC. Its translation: CASSYSIGTGNEQFF.

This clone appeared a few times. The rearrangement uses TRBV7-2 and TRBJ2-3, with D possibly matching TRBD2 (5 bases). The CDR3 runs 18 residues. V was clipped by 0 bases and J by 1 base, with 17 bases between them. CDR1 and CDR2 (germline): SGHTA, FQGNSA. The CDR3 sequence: CASSLAALGDSGTDTQYF. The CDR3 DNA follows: TGTGCCAGCAGCTTAGCAGCATTGGGAGATAGCGGCACAGATACGCAGTATTTT.

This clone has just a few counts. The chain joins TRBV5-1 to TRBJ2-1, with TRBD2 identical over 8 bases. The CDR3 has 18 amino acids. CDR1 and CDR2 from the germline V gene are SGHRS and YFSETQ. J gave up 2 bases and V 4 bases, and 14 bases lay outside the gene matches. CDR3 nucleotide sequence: TGCGCCAGCAGCCCTGCCGGCTCTAGCGGGTATACCTACAATGAGCAGTTCTTC. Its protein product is CASSPAGSSGYTYNEQFF.

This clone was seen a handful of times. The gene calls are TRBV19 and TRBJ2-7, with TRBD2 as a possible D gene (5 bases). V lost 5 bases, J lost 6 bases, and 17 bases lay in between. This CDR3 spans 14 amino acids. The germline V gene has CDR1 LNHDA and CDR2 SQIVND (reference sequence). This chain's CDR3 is CASSVPGISGEQYF. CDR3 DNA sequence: TGTGCCAGTAGTGTCCCCGGGATCTCGGGCGAGCAGTACTTC.